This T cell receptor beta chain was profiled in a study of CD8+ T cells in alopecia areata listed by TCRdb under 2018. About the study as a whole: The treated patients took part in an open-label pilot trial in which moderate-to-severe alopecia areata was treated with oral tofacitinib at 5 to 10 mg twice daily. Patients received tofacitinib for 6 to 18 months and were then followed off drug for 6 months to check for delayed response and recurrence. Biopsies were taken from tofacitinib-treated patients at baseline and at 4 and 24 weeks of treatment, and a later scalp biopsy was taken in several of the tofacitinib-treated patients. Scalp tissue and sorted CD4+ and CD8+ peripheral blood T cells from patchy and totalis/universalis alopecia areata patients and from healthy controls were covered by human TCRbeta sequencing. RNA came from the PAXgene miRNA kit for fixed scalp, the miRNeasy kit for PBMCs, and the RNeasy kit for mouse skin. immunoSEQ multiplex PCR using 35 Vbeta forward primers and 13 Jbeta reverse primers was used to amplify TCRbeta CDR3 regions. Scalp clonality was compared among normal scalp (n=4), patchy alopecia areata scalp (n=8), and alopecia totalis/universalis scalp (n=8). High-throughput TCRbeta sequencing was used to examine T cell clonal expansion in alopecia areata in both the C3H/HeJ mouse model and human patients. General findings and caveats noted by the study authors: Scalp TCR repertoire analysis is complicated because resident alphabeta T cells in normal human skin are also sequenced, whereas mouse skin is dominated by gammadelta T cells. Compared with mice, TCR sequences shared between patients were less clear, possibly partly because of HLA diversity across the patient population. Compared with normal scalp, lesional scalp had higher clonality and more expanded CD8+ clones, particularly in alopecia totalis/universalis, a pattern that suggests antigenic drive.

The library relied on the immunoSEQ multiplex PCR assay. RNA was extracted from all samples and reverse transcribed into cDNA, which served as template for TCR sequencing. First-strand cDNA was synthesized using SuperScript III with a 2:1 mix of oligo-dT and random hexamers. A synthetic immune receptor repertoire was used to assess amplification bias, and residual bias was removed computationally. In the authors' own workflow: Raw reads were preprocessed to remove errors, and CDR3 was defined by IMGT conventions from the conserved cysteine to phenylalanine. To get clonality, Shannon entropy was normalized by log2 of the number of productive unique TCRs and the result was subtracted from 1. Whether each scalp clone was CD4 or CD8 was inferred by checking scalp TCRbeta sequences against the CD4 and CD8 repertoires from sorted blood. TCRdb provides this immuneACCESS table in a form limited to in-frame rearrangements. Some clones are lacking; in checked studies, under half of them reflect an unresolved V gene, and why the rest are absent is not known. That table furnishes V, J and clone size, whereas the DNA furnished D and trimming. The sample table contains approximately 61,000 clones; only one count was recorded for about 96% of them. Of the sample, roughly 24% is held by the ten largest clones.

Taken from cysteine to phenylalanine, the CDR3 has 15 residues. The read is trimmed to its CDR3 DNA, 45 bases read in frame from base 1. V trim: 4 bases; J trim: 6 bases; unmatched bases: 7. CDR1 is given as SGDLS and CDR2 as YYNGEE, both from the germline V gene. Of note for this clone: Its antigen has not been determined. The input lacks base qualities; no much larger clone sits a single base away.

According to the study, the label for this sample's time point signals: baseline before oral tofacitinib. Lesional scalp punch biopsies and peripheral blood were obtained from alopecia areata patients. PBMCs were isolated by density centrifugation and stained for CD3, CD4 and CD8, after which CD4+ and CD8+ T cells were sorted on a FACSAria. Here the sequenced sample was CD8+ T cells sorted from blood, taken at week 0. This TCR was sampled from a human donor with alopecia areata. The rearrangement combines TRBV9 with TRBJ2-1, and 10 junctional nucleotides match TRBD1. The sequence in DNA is TGTGCCAGCAGCAACCGGGACAGGGGTTCCAATGAGCAGTTCTTC. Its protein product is CASSNRDRGSNEQFF.